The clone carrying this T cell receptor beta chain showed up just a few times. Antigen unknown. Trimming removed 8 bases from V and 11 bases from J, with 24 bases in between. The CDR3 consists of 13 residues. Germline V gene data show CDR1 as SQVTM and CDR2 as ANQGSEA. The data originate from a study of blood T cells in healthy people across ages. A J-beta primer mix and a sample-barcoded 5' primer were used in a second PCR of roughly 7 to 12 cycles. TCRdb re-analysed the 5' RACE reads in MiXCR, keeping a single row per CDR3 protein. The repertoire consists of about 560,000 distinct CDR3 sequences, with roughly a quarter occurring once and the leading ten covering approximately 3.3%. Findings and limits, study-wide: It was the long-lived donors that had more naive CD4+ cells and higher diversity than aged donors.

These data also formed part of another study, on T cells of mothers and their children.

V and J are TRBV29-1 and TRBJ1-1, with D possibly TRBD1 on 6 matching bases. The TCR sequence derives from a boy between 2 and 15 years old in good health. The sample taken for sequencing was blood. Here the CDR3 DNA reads TGCAGCATTTGGGGGGGGCTCGGCCTGATGGCTTTCTTT. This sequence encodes CSIWGGLGLMAFF.